Shown below are 32 T cell receptor beta chains from a single sample sequenced in a study of T cell changes during pregnancy in multiple sclerosis. Profiled with immunoSEQ multiplex PCR; TCRdb holds only in-frame clones, not every one. Of tens of thousands of clones listed, around 93% were seen once; the top ten hold roughly 0.49%. The material was CD4+ T cells from peripheral blood mononuclear cells, obtained in the third trimester of pregnancy. The receptors come from a female donor with multiple sclerosis, enrolled in a pregnancy study.

V is TRBV15 and J is TRBJ1-5; D is unresolved. The germline V gene encodes CDR1 LNHNV and CDR2 YYDKDF (reference sequence). Trimming took 1 base from V and 4 from J, leaving 8 bases between them. The CDR3 length is 14 residues. In DNA, the CDR3 is TGTGCCACCAGCAGAGCTACTATAAATCAGCCCCAGCATTTT. This sequence encodes CATSRATINQPQHF.

The V gene is TRBV7-2, the J gene TRBJ2-5; D uncertain. The length of the CDR3 is 12 residues. Trimming stripped 2 bases from V and 10 bases from J, with 11 bases between. Germline lookup yields CDR1 SGHTA and CDR2 FQGNSA. In DNA form, the CDR3 reads TGTGCCAGCAGCTTAACGCGGTTCGGCCAGTACTTC. Translation gives CASSLTRFGQYF. Together with reference TRBV7-2 and TRBJ2-5, the CDR3 gives the full variable domain: GAGVSQSPSNKVTEKGKDVELRCDPISGHTALYWYRQSLGQGLEFLIYFQGNSAPDKSGLPSDRFSAERTGGSVSTLTIQRTQQEDSAVYLCASSLTRFGQYFGPGTRLLVL.

The rearrangement uses TRBV5-1 and TRBJ2-2, with 9 bases matching TRBD1. The CDR3 sequence is 17 residues long. Looked up from germline, CDR1 is SGHRS and CDR2 is YFSETQ. V dropped 7 bases and J dropped 2; count of bases not matched to a gene: 12. CDR3 sequence (DNA): TGCGCCAGCCAAGGGGGACAGGGTCAGCGAAACACCGGGGAGCTGTTTTTT. It codes for CASQGGQGQRNTGELFF.

The rearrangement joins TRBV11-2 to TRBJ2-7, with 9 bases that match TRBD2. The CDR3 loop spans 16 amino acids. V gave up 3 bases and J gave up 2 bases; unmatched junction bases: 8. Germline CDR1 and CDR2: SGHAT and FQNNGV. The CDR3 coding sequence is TGTGCCAGCAGCTTCCAGACTAGCGGTAAAGCCTACGAGCAGTACTTC. It codes for CASSFQTSGKAYEQYF.

This clone was recorded only once. The rearrangement uses TRBV5-1 and TRBJ2-5, with 9 bases that match TRBD1. The J call may be in error: the DNA end matches TRBJ2-7 better. Germline V gives CDR1 SGHRS, CDR2 YFSETQ. The CDR3 is made up of 16 amino acids. CDR3 region: CASSSFKADRGYEQYF. The CDR3, as DNA: TGCGCCAGCAGCTCCTTCAAGGCGGACAGGGGTTACGAGCAGTACTTC.

The chain combines TRBV6-1 with TRBJ2-7, with 7 bases that match TRBD1. Trimming removed 6 bases from V and 5 bases from J; junction bases left unmatched: 10. The V gene's germline CDR1 is MNHNS and CDR2 SASEGT. The CDR3 is made up of 14 amino acids. CDR3 DNA: TGTGCCAGCAGACCAGACAGGGTGGACCACGAGCAGTACTTC. Amino acids: CASRPDRVDHEQYF.

The chain carries TRBV5-4 and TRBJ2-7; D is unresolved. The CDR3 is made up of 14 amino acids. Trimming left V 4 bases short and J 4 bases short, with 15 bases between. CDR1 is SGHNT, CDR2 YYREEE, per germline (reference sequence). CDR3 nucleotides: TGTGCCAGCAGCCCAGGTGGCGCTATGTACGAGCAGTACTTC. This sequence encodes CASSPGGAMYEQYF.

This rearrangement joins TRBV7-9 to TRBJ2-7; TRBD2 agrees at 7 bases. The germline V gene has CDR1 SEHNR and CDR2 FQNEAQ (reference sequence). The length of the CDR3 is 14 residues. Germline trimming cut 0 bases from V and 2 bases from J; bases unmatched to any gene: 1. The DNA for the CDR3 is TGTGCCAGCAGCTTAGCGGGAGGGACCTACGAGCAGTACTTC. Its translation: CASSLAGGTYEQYF. The complete variable domain, with remaining parts taken from reference TRBV7-9 and TRBJ2-7, reads DTGVSQNPRHKITKRGQNVTFRCDPISEHNRLYWYRQTLGQGPEFLTYFQNEAQLEKSRLLSDRFSAERPKGSFSTLEIQRTEQGDSAMYLCASSLAGGTYEQYFGPGTRLTVT.

The gene calls are TRBV6-1 and TRBJ2-5; 8 bases line up with TRBD2. CDR3 length: 13 amino acids. Trimming removed 1 base from V and 5 bases from J; junction bases left unmatched: 0. The germline V gene encodes CDR1 MNHNS and CDR2 SASEGT. DNA for the CDR3: TGTGCCAGCAGTGAAGGACTAGCGGAGACCCAGTACTTC. The encoded protein is CASSEGLAETQYF.

The chain is built from TRBV7-6 and TRBJ2-5, with TRBD2 matching over 10 bases. The germline CDR1 and CDR2 sequences are SGHVS and FNYEAQ. Unmatched junction bases numbered 12, after V lost 1 base and J lost 1 base. The CDR3 extends over 19 amino acids. The CDR3 DNA sequence: TGTGCCAGCAGCTTAGTCGTGGCTAGCGGGAGAGTAGGCCAAGAGACCCAGTACTTC. Its protein is CASSLVVASGRVGQETQYF.

The chain carries TRBV7-2 and TRBJ1-4, with 7 bases lining up with TRBD1. The CDR3 totals 14 residues. After removal of 0 bases from V and 6 bases from J, the junction contained 1 base not matched to a gene. The germline CDR1 and CDR2 sequences are SGHTA and FQGNSA. CDR3 in DNA: TGTGCCAGCAGCTTAGCAGGGGGCGATGAAAAACTGTTTTTT. This sequence encodes CASSLAGGDEKLFF. Based on the CDR3 plus reference TRBV7-2 and TRBJ1-4, the full variable domain is GAGVSQSPSNKVTEKGKDVELRCDPISGHTALYWYRQSLGQGLEFLIYFQGNSAPDKSGLPSDRFSAERTGGSVSTLTIQRTQQEDSAVYLCASSLAGGDEKLFFGSGTQLSVL.

The rearrangement uses TRBV5-1 and TRBJ2-1; 12 nucleotides align to TRBD2. CDR1 and CDR2 (germline): SGHRS, YFSETQ. The CDR3 contains 17 residues. Trimming removed 3 bases from V and 6 bases from J; junction bases left unmatched: 10. CDR3 sequence reads: CASSYSLAGGPGNEQFF. The CDR3 DNA follows: TGCGCCAGCAGCTACAGCCTAGCGGGAGGGCCTGGCAATGAGCAGTTCTTC. The full variable domain, its missing parts supplied by reference TRBV5-1 and TRBJ2-1, is KAGVTQTPRYLIKTRGQQVTLSCSPISGHRSVSWYQQTPGQGLQFLFEYFSETQRNKGNFPGRFSGRQFSNSRSEMNVSTLELGDSALYLCASSYSLAGGPGNEQFFGPGTRLTVL.

CDR3 in DNA: TGTGCCAGCAGCCCACTCCCGCCTCTAGCGGGAGGGGAGGATGAGCAGTTCTTC. This sequence encodes CASSPLPPLAGGEDEQFF. This chain joins TRBV27 and TRBJ2-1; TRBD2 agrees at 12 bases. CDR3 length: 18 residues. Germline CDR1 is MNHEY and CDR2 is SMNVEV (reference sequence). V lost 6 bases to trimming and J lost 8 bases; unmatched junction nucleotides: 17.

The chain joins TRBV30 to TRBJ2-1; D perhaps matches TRBD2 (6 bases). The CDR3 runs 14 residues. Germline V gives CDR1 GTSNPN, CDR2 SVGIG (reference sequence). V dropped 4 bases and J dropped 0 bases, with 10 bases sitting between them. The CDR3 sequence: CAWILANSYNEQFF. CDR3 DNA sequence: TGTGCCTGGATCCTAGCGAACTCCTACAATGAGCAGTTCTTC.

The chain is built from TRBV13 and TRBJ1-1, with TRBD1 matching 9 bases. Germline CDR1 reads PRHDT; CDR2 reads FYEKMQ (reference sequence). CDR3 length equals 16 residues. The V segment lost 4 bases and the J segment 6 bases; nucleotides outside the gene matches: 12. CDR3: CASSSPNRDRASEAFF. CDR3 DNA sequence: TGTGCCAGCAGCTCACCTAACCGGGACAGGGCTTCTGAAGCTTTCTTT.

This clone turned up a few times. The chain has TRBV11-3 and TRBJ2-1, with D possibly TRBD2 on 5 matching bases. Germline V CDR1 and CDR2: SGHNT, YENEEA. The length of the CDR3 is 15 residues. The ends were cut back, 5 bases at V and 0 bases at J, with 11 bases in the middle. The CDR3 DNA reads TGTGCCAGCAGCCGTCTCGGGGTCTCCTACAATGAGCAGTTCTTC. This encodes CASSRLGVSYNEQFF.

CDR3 protein: CSVTRQGRGIRETQYF. CDR3 coding DNA: TGCAGCGTTACAAGGCAGGGTAGGGGCATTCGAGAGACCCAGTACTTC. This rearrangement joins TRBV29-1 to TRBJ2-5; the D gene is possibly TRBD1 (5 bases). The CDR3 has 16 amino acids. Trimming stripped 5 bases from V and 4 bases from J, with 23 bases between. Germline loops: CDR1 SQVTM, CDR2 ANQGSEA.

The J gene is TRBJ1-5, the V gene TRBV6-5; 8 bases fit TRBD1. The V and J ends lost 6 bases and 3 bases, in that order; junction bases with no gene match: 7. CDR1 is MNHEY and CDR2 is SVGAGI in the germline V gene. The CDR3 extends over 15 amino acids. The CDR3 here is CASSPDRGNNQPQHF. The CDR3 DNA reads as TGTGCCAGCAGCCCCGACAGGGGAAACAATCAGCCCCAGCATTTT.

V is TRBV10-3 and J is TRBJ1-1; 9 bases line up with TRBD1. Germline assignment: CDR1 ENHRY and CDR2 SYGVKD. The V and J ends lost 3 bases and 4 bases, in that order; junction bases with no gene match: 6. This CDR3 spans 15 amino acids. The DNA for the CDR3 is TGTGCCATCAGTGACCGGGACAGGGCCGGCACTGAAGCTTTCTTT. Its translation: CAISDRDRAGTEAFF.

This clone was counted only a few times. The chain couples TRBV7-9 to TRBJ1-4; TRBD1 matches at 7 bases. Looked up from germline, CDR1 is SEHNR and CDR2 is FQNEAQ (reference sequence). Trimming removed 4 bases from V and 6 bases from J; junction bases left unmatched: 5. CDR3 length equals 14 residues. The CDR3 DNA reads TGTGCCAGCAGCTCCCTGGGACAGCATGAAAAACTGTTTTTT. Translated, it gives CASSSLGQHEKLFF.

The chain is built from TRBV7-2 and TRBJ2-3; 12 positions match TRBD2. Germline V CDR1 and CDR2: SGHTA, FQGNSA. With 6 bases clipped from V and 4 bases from J, the junction kept 8 bases outside the gene matches. The CDR3 sequence is 16 residues long. The CDR3 DNA sequence: TGTGCCAGCAGACTCCTGACTAGCGGGAGACCAGATACGCAGTATTTT. Protein sequence: CASRLLTSGRPDTQYF.

The V gene is TRBV7-8, the J gene TRBJ2-7, with 7 bases aligning to TRBD2. The CDR3 contains 15 residues. V dropped 1 base and J dropped 2; count of bases not matched to a gene: 5. Germline CDR1 is SGHVS and CDR2 is FQNEAQ. CDR3 DNA: TGTGCCAGCAGCTTAGGACTAGCATCGCCCTACGAGCAGTACTTC. Protein sequence: CASSLGLASPYEQYF. The whole variable domain, filled in from reference TRBV7-8 and TRBJ2-7, reads GAGVSQSPRYKVAKRGQDVALRCDPISGHVSLFWYQQALGQGPEFLTYFQNEAQLDKSGLPSDRFFAERPEGSVSTLKIQRTQQEDSAVYLCASSLGLASPYEQYFGPGTRLTVT.

The chain is built from TRBV28 and TRBJ1-1; D gene ambiguous. Germline V lookup: CDR1 MDHEN, CDR2 SYDVKM. The CDR3 extends over 12 amino acids. Trimming left V 6 bases short and J 3 bases short, with 8 bases between. CDR3 region: CASRAFYTEAFF. The CDR3 nucleotides are TGTGCCAGCAGGGCTTTTTACACTGAAGCTTTCTTT.

This clone appeared a single time. The J gene is TRBJ2-3, the V gene TRBV7-2; TRBD2 matches 10 bases. V was clipped by 4 bases and J by 2 bases; unmatched bases: 6. Germline CDR1 is SGHTA and CDR2 is FQGNSA. This CDR3 is built from 16 residues. CDR3 coding DNA: TGTGCCAGCAGCTCCGGACTAGCGGTCTTCACAGATACGCAGTATTTT. This sequence encodes CASSSGLAVFTDTQYF.

The rearrangement links TRBV18 to TRBJ2-1, with 7 bases aligning to TRBD1. The V segment lost 5 bases and the J segment 3 bases; nucleotides outside the gene matches: 10. The CDR3 is 16 residues long. Germline lookup yields CDR1 KGHSH and CDR2 LQKENI. As DNA, the CDR3 is TGTGCCAGCTCAGGAGCGACAGGGAAAGGCTACAATGAGCAGTTCTTC. Its protein is CASSGATGKGYNEQFF.

This clone was recorded once. The V call is TRBV7-9, the J call TRBJ2-2, with 8 nucleotides matching TRBD1. Trimming at V came to 4 bases and at J to 3 bases, leaving 7 bases not matched to a gene. The CDR3 has 16 amino acids. Germline V gene data show CDR1 as SEHNR and CDR2 as FQNEAQ (reference sequence). For the CDR3, the DNA is TGTGCCAGCAGCTGGGATGACAGGGGAGACACCGGGGAGCTGTTTTTT. This translates into CASSWDDRGDTGELFF.

This clone has only a few counts. This specimen includes other DNA sequences encoding the same CDR3. The gene calls are TRBV11-3 and TRBJ1-1; D remains unclear. The CDR3 is 13 amino acids. V was trimmed by 5 bases and J by 2 bases, leaving 9 bases between them. CDR1 and CDR2 (germline): SGHNT, YENEEA. CDR3 in DNA: TGTGCCAGCAGCCTTGGAGGTAACACTGAAGCTTTCTTT. It translates to CASSLGGNTEAFF.

This clone turned up a few times. The chain joins TRBV18 to TRBJ1-4, with unresolved D. Germline V gene data show CDR1 as KGHSH and CDR2 as LQKENI. The CDR3 contains 13 residues. V lost 8 bases, J lost 3 bases, and 10 bases lay in between. The CDR3 bases are TGTGCCAGCCACAGTGTAGCTAATGAAAAACTGTTTTTT. This gives the protein CASHSVANEKLFF. The variable domain in full, completed from reference TRBV18 and TRBJ1-4, reads NAGVMQNPRHLVRRRGQEARLRCSPMKGHSHVYWYRQLPEEGLKFMVYLQKENIIDESGMPKERFSAEFPKEGPSILRIQQVVRGDSAAYFCASHSVANEKLFFGSGTQLSVL.

This chain links TRBV7-2 with TRBJ2-3, with TRBD2 matching over 11 bases. The CDR3 contains 16 residues. Germline V lookup: CDR1 SGHTA, CDR2 FQGNSA. J was trimmed by 1 base and V by 3 bases; bases with no gene match: 3. The CDR3 here is CASSFRLAGRTDTQYF. CDR3 in DNA: TGTGCCAGCAGCTTTAGACTAGCGGGACGCACAGATACGCAGTATTTT.

The count of this clone is one. The chain employs TRBV19 and TRBJ1-2, with D tentatively TRBD1 (5 bases). CDR1 and CDR2 from the germline V gene are LNHDA and SQIVND (reference sequence). The length of the CDR3 is 15 residues. V lost 6 bases to trimming and J lost 4 bases, with 18 bases between them. CDR3 sequence (DNA): TGTGCCAGTAGCAATCCAGGGCGTCCTAGCTATGGCTACACCTTC. Translating it yields CASSNPGRPSYGYTF. The full variable domain, in which reference TRBV19 and TRBJ1-2 provide the parts outside the CDR3, is DGGITQSPKYLFRKEGQNVTLSCEQNLNHDAMYWYRQDPGQGLRLIYYSQIVNDFQKGDIAEGYSVSREKKESFPLTVTSAQKNPTAFYLCASSNPGRPSYGYTFGSGTRLTVV.

The chain joins TRBV6-5 to TRBJ1-6; 7 bases line up with TRBD1. This CDR3 comprises 15 residues. With V trimmed by 7 bases and J by 7 bases, 10 bases remained unmatched. The germline gives CDR1 MNHEY, CDR2 SVGAGI. CDR3 DNA sequence: TGTGCCAGCACCCTCGTAGGGGGCTCAAATTCACCCCTCCACTTT. It encodes CASTLVGGSNSPLHF.

The gene calls are TRBV5-3 and TRBJ2-3; D might be TRBD2 (6 bases). TRBV5-3 is an ORF, and what it does is uncertain. CDR3 size: 16 residues. V dropped 2 bases and J dropped 9 bases, with 22 bases sitting between them. DNA of the CDR3: TGTGCCAGAAGCTTACTACCGGGACTGCGCCGGTTGACGCAGTATTTT. Encoded protein: CARSLLPGLRRLTQYF.